This note documents a single T cell receptor (beta chain) sequence. The data stem from a study of shared clonotypes between healthy human individuals. Overall study: Per donor, CD8 memory used one plate, CD8 naive used two, CD4 memory used three and CD4 naive used three.

The CDR3 contains 15 residues. Germline V CDR1 and CDR2: SGHRS, YFSETQ. Trimming removed 0 bases from V and 0 bases from J, with 9 bases in between. The CD4+ fraction was divided into a CD45RA+ naive subset and a CD45RA-negative memory subset. The assay was immunoSEQ multiplex PCR, and TCRdb's table has in-frame clones only and misses some. The sample consists of about 2.4 million clones, about 92% of them appearing once. Sequencing used naive CD4+ T cells sorted from blood. Subset: CD45RA+ positively selected. The J gene is TRBJ1-2, the V gene TRBV5-1, with D uncertain. This sequence was found in a man aged 18-30 years in good health. The CDR3 DNA follows: TGCGCCAGCAGCTTGGAAGCCGCAGCTAACTATGGCTACACCTTC. Encoded protein: CASSLEAAANYGYTF.